This T cell receptor (beta chain) emerged from a study of blood T cell repertoires in COVID-19. Across the study: Samples came from the United States, Italy and Spain, spanning acute and convalescent COVID-19.

Germline-derived CDR1 and CDR2 are LNHDA and SQIVND (reference sequence). This CDR3 contains 13 residues. V lost 2 bases and J 4 bases, leaving 6 bases between the germline ends. Generated by immunoSEQ multiplex PCR, the TCRdb table keeps only in-frame clones and is missing some. In the table there are about 210,000 clones, roughly 88% of which are singletons. The rearrangement uses TRBV19 and TRBJ2-1; D is ambiguous. The sequence derives from a young man with active or convalescent COVID-19. The sequenced material came from peripheral blood. This CDR3 is CASSINSYNEQFF. DNA of the CDR3: TGTGCCAGTAGTATAAACAGTTACAATGAGCAGTTCTTC.